Listed below are T cell receptor beta chains from one sample, sequenced in a study of T cells after yellow fever vaccination. A single record per CDR3 protein comes from TCRdb applying MiXCR to the 5' RACE reads. The data hold under 500,000 distinct CDR3 sequences, with 15% to 20% observed a single time. Specimen: PBMCs, collected before the yellow fever booster vaccination. The receptors shown here come from a man aged 18 to 29 who received the YFV17D yellow fever vaccine. Both conserved end residues are part of each CDR3. A D gene is named only where the DNA matches it firmly. Rows may omit the clone size; those that give it use once, few, many or a size class.

clone_size cdr3_length d_call j_call v_call cdr3_aa cdr3_nt
few 13 . TRBJ2-5 TRBV29-1 CSVVLVHQETQYF TGCAGCGTTGTACTGGTACATCAAGAGACCCAGTACTTC
. 13 TRBD1 TRBJ1-1 TRBV5-4 CASIRTGTTEAFF TGTGCCAGCATCCGGACAGGGACCACTGAAGCTTTCTTT
. 19 TRBD2 TRBJ2-3 TRBV7-6 CASRNEAATSGGHTDTQYF TGTGCCAGCAGAAACGAAGCCGCGACTAGCGGGGGACACACAGATACGCAGTATTTT
many 15 TRBD2 TRBJ2-3 TRBV6-1 CASSEKSSGADTQYF TGTGCCAGCAGTGAAAAATCTAGCGGGGCAGATACGCAGTATTTT
few 17 . TRBJ2-3 TRBV4-2 CASSQDPTTGVTNTQYF TGTGCCAGCAGCCAAGATCCTACCACGGGGGTCACGAATACGCAGTATTTT
. 14 . TRBJ1-3 TRBV7-2 CASSRAGAGNTIYF TGTGCCAGCAGCCGGGCCGGGGCTGGAAACACCATATATTTT
few 14 . TRBJ1-2 TRBV7-9 CASSTGQRHYGYTF TGTGCCAGCAGCACTGGACAGCGCCACTATGGCTACACCTTC
few 16 . TRBJ2-5 TRBV7-8 CASRRGRWVRQETQYF TGTGCCAGCAGAAGAGGACGTTGGGTCCGCCAAGAGACCCAGTACTTC
. 14 . TRBJ2-2 TRBV20-1 CSARDYKSSGELFF TGCAGTGCTAGAGATTATAAGAGCTCCGGGGAGCTGTTTTTT
few 14 . TRBJ2-3 TRBV6-5 CASNHQQGTDTQYF TGTGCCAGCAACCACCAACAGGGAACAGATACGCAGTATTTT
. 17 . TRBJ1-5 TRBV10-3 CAISESASSDGNQPQHF TGTGCCATCAGTGAGTCGGCGTCTAGTGATGGCAATCAGCCCCAGCATTTT
. 18 . TRBJ1-3 TRBV21-1 CASAFLRESGPSGNTIYF TGTGCCAGCGCCTTCCTAAGGGAATCGGGTCCCTCTGGAAACACCATATATTTT
. 14 . TRBJ2-7 TRBV4-3 CASSQTWGYYEQYF TGCGCCAGCAGCCAAACTTGGGGGTACTACGAGCAGTACTTC
. 14 . TRBJ2-5 TRBV4-3 CASSQEWQVGTQYF TGCGCCAGCAGCCAAGAATGGCAGGTTGGGACCCAGTACTTC
. 13 TRBD1 TRBJ2-7 TRBV20-1 CSARTGASYEQYF TGCAGTGCTAGGACAGGGGCATCCTACGAGCAGTACTTC
. 15 TRBD1 TRBJ2-2 TRBV20-1 CSARGQTLNTGELFF TGCAGTGCCAGGGGGCAGACCCTTAACACCGGGGAGCTGTTTTTT
few 15 TRBD2 TRBJ2-3 TRBV7-9 CASSYSGGALDTQYF TGTGCCAGCAGCTATAGCGGGGGGGCCCTAGATACGCAGTATTTT
. 13 . TRBJ2-1 TRBV5-4 CASSLATTDEQFF TGTGCCAGCAGCTTGGCGACAACGGATGAGCAGTTCTTC
. 16 TRBD2 TRBJ2-5 TRBV5-1 CASTRGGADTRETQYF TGCGCCAGCACGCGGGGGGGGGCCGACACCAGGGAGACCCAGTACTTC
. 13 . TRBJ1-1 TRBV7-9 CASSLLDNTEAFF TGTGCCAGCAGCTTATTGGACAACACTGAAGCTTTCTTT
. 12 . TRBJ2-7 TRBV5-1 CASSFRGYEQYF TGCGCCAGCAGCTTCAGAGGGTACGAGCAGTACTTC
. 18 TRBD2 TRBJ2-1 TRBV7-9 CASSLAPSLAGTSNEQFF TGTGCCAGCAGCTTAGCCCCGTCGCTAGCGGGGACCTCCAATGAGCAGTTCTTC
few 11 . TRBJ2-1 TRBV20-1 CSASDGNEQFF TGCAGTGCTAGTGACGGGAATGAGCAGTTCTTC
. 14 TRBD2 TRBJ2-7 TRBV12-3/TRBV12-4 CASSFWGGLYEQYF TGTGCCAGCAGTTTTTGGGGGGGTCTCTACGAGCAGTACTTC
few 13 . TRBJ2-5 TRBV7-2 CASSWTQQETQYF TGTGCCAGCAGCTGGACACAACAAGAGACCCAGTACTTC
once 13 . TRBJ1-2 TRBV12-3/TRBV12-4 CATSRPVDYGYTF TGTGCCACCTCTCGCCCCGTGGACTATGGCTACACCTTC
few 15 . TRBJ2-7 TRBV7-6 CASSPGQGASYEQYF TGTGCCAGCAGCCCCGGACAAGGGGCCTCCTACGAGCAGTACTTC
once 14 TRBD1 TRBJ2-5 TRBV7-7 CASALAGGAETQYF TGTGCTAGCGCCTTGGCAGGGGGCGCGGAGACCCAGTACTTC
. 15 . TRBJ2-3 TRBV5-1 CASSLYSTSTDTQYF TGCGCCAGCAGCTTGTATAGTACAAGCACAGATACGCAGTATTTT
few 15 TRBD2 TRBJ2-3 TRBV2 CASSEVIAGTDTQYF TGTGCCAGCAGTGAAGTGATAGCGGGGACAGATACGCAGTATTTT
once 13 . TRBJ2-2 TRBV7-2 CASSLGSVGELFF TGTGCCAGCAGCTTAGGTTCGGTTGGGGAGCTGTTTTTT
. 15 . TRBJ2-5 TRBV7-2 CASSLQLGDQETQYF TGTGCCAGCAGCTTACAGTTAGGGGACCAAGAGACCCAGTACTTC
many 13 . TRBJ1-4 TRBV28 CASSFPRDEKLFF TGTGCCAGCAGTTTTCCGAGGGATGAAAAACTGTTTTTT
. 15 . TRBJ2-1 TRBV7-6 CASSLAQGGGNEQFF TGTGCCAGCAGCTTAGCCCAGGGGGGGGGCAATGAGCAGTTCTTC
few 15 . TRBJ2-7 TRBV6-6 CASSQDLVGGYEQYF TGTGCCAGCAGCCAGGATTTAGTTGGGGGGTACGAGCAGTACTTC